The clone carrying this T cell receptor beta chain was counted between two and nine times. The target antigen is unknown. The V gene lost 11 bases and the J gene lost 3 bases, with 14 bases spanning the gap. Germline lookup yields CDR1 LNHDA and CDR2 SQIVND (reference sequence). CDR3 size: 12 residues. This entry belongs to a study of T-cell memory formation after mild COVID-19. Study outcomes and limitations: Memory from before infection featured some responding clones, which suggests cross-reactive memory joined.

TCRdb re-analysed the 5' RACE reads in MiXCR, keeping a single row per CDR3 protein. The repertoire holds approximately 390,000 distinct CDR3 sequences, with 16% as singletons. V gene TRBV19 combines with J gene TRBJ2-7; maybe TRBD1 (5 bases). The clonotype originates from a man between 18 and 29 years old who had mild COVID-19 (a few samples of this study predate the infection). Cell type and time point are not known. Sequenced: PBMCs or a T cell subset sorted from them (not recorded which). The CDR3 DNA reads TGTGCCTTTAGGGCAGGGAACTACGAGCAGTACGTC. Residues: CAFRAGNYEQYV.